Shown below are 8 T cell receptor beta chains from a single sample sequenced in a study of response to subunit inactivated influenza vaccine. TCRdb reprocessed the RT-PCR reads with MiXCR, giving one entry per CDR3 protein. The data show 500,000 to 650,000 distinct CDR3 sequences, with 7.6% seen just once and roughly 13% held by the top ten. The input for sequencing was PBMCs from blood, taken around 25 months after vaccination. Receptor source: a man aged 45-69 years who received an inactivated influenza vaccine.

This clonotype was seen many times. The chain recombines TRBV29-1 with TRBJ2-3; a possible D gene is TRBD1 (5 bases). The germline gives CDR1 SQVTM, CDR2 ANQGSEA. Trimming took 4 bases from V and 5 from J, leaving 19 bases between them. CDR3 length: 15 amino acids. The DNA for the CDR3 is TGCAGCGTTGCCCAGGGTACGGATTATGGAGATACGCAGTATTTT. Translating it yields CSVAQGTDYGDTQYF.

The rearrangement uses TRBV20-1 and TRBJ2-7, with D possibly being TRBD1 (5 bases). V gave up 3 bases and J gave up 1 base, with 13 bases separating them. Germline V gives CDR1 DFQATT, CDR2 SNEGSKA (reference sequence). The CDR3 extends over 14 amino acids. The CDR3 sequence is CSARRSRASYEQYF. In DNA form, the CDR3 reads TGCAGTGCTAGGAGGAGCAGGGCGTCCTACGAGCAGTACTTC.

The CDR3 spells CASSLEEGASFRAFF. CDR3 in DNA: TGCGCCAGCAGCTTGGAAGAGGGGGCTTCGTTTCGAGCTTTCTTT. The V and J genes are TRBV5-1 and TRBJ1-1; 7 bases are a match to TRBD1. The CDR3 loop spans 15 amino acids. J gave up 10 bases and V 0 bases, and 12 bases lay outside the gene matches. Germline V lookup: CDR1 SGHRS, CDR2 YFSETQ.

J is TRBJ2-7 and V is TRBV18, with 14 bases fitting TRBD2. The V gene end was trimmed by 3 bases and the J gene end by 1 base; junction bases not matched to a gene: 8. Looked up from germline, CDR1 is KGHSH and CDR2 is LQKENI. This CDR3 has 18 residues. CDR3 in amino acids: CASSPNPGTSGSSYEQYF. Written as DNA, the CDR3 is TGTGCCAGCTCACCGAACCCCGGGACTAGCGGGAGTTCCTACGAGCAGTACTTC.

This clonotype was observed a few times. This chain uses TRBV27 with TRBJ2-3; tentative D call: TRBD1 (6 bases). The V gene lost 6 bases and the J gene lost 5 bases, with 15 bases spanning the gap. The germline V gene encodes CDR1 MNHEY and CDR2 SMNVEV (reference sequence). The CDR3 runs 14 residues. The CDR3: CASRTGQRKDTQYF. In DNA, the CDR3 is TGTGCCAGCAGAACTGGACAGAGAAAAGATACGCAGTATTTT.

The rearrangement uses TRBV6-2 or TRBV6-3 and TRBJ1-5; TRBD1 matches at 9 bases. CDR3 length: 22 amino acids. Germline V gene lookup returns CDR1 MNHEY and CDR2 SVGEGT. After removal of 2 bases from V and 2 bases from J, the junction contained 22 bases not matched to a gene. CDR3 sequence (DNA): TGTGCCAGCAGTTACGCTCGGCGATCCGGGACAGGGTCCCAAGGAGGCAATCAGCCCCAGCATTTT. This codes for CASSYARRSGTGSQGGNQPQHF.

The chain links TRBV28 to TRBJ2-5; 9 nucleotides agree with TRBD2. This CDR3 contains 16 residues. CDR1 and CDR2 (germline): MDHEN, SYDVKM. Trimming at V came to 0 bases and at J to 11 bases, leaving 13 bases not matched to a gene. Here the CDR3 DNA reads TGTGCCAGCAGTTTATGGGCTAGCGGGGACTCGATGGCTCAGTACTTC. It encodes CASSLWASGDSMAQYF.

The CDR3 nucleotides are TGTGCCAGCAGCTCAAGGGTGGCCTCCAACACTGACACAGATACGCAGTATTTT. Protein sequence: CASSSRVASNTDTDTQYF. The chain has TRBV6-2 or TRBV6-3 and TRBJ2-3, with no clear D. Germline values: CDR1 MNHEY, CDR2 SVGEGT. The CDR3 is 18 amino acids. Trimming pared 6 bases from V and 2 bases from J, leaving 24 bases between.